This entry concerns a single TCR beta chain. The data stem from a study of blood T cell repertoires in COVID-19. The length of the CDR3 is 12 residues. V trimming: 6 bases; J trimming: 6 bases; junction bases outside the gene matches: 3. Per the germline V gene, CDR1 is SGHVS and CDR2 is FQNEAQ. Assay: immunoSEQ multiplex PCR; the TCRdb copy retains only in-frame clones and omits some. Of more than 45,000 clones listed, over 75% were seen once; the top ten hold around 13%. The sample consisted of peripheral blood. J is TRBJ2-3 and V is TRBV7-8, with 7 bases lining up with TRBD1. The origin of this receptor is a man aged 65 to 85 with acute or convalescent COVID-19. The CDR3 region is CASRRGQDTQYF. Written as DNA, the CDR3 is TGTGCCAGCAGGAGGGGGCAGGATACGCAGTATTTT.